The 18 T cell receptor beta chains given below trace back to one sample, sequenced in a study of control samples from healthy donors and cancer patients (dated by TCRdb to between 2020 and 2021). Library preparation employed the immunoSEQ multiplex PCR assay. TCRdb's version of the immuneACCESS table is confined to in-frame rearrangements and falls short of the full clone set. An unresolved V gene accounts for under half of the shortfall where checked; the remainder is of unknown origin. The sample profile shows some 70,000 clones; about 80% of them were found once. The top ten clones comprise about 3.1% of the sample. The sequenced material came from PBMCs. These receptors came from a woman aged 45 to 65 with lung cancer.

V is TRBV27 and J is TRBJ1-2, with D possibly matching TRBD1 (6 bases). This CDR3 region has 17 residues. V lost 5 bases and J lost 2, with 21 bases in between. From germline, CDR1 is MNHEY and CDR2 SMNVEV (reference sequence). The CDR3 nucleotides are TGTGCCAGCAGTCCGGGCGGCCCCACAGGGAAGAACTATGGCTACACCTTC. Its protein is CASSPGGPTGKNYGYTF.

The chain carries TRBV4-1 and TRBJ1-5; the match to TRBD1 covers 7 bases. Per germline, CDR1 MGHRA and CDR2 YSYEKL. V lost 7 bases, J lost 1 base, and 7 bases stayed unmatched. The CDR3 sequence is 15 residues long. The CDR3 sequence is CASTRGEGSNQPQHF. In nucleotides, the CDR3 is TGCGCCAGCACCAGGGGGGAGGGGAGCAATCAGCCCCAGCATTTT.

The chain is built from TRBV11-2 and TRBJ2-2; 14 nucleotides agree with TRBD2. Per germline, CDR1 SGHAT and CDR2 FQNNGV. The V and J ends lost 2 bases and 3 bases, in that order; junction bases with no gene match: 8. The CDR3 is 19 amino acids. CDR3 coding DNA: TGTGCCAGCAGCTTATGGGCGACTAGCGGGGGGGCCGACACCGGGGAGCTGTTTTTT. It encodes CASSLWATSGGADTGELFF.

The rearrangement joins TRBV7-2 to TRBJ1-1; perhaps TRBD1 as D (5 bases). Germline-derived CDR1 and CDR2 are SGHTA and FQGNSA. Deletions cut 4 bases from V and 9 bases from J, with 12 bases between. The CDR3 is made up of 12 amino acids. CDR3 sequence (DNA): TGTGCCAGCAGCTCATATAGACAGCAAGCTTTCTTT. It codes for CASSSYRQQAFF.

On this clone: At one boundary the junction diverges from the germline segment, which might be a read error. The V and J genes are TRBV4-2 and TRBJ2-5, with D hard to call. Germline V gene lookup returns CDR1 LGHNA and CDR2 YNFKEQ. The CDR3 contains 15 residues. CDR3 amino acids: CAGSQDGLGEETQYF. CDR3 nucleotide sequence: TGTGCCGGCAGCCAAGATGGGCTTGGGGAAGAGACCCAGTACTTC.

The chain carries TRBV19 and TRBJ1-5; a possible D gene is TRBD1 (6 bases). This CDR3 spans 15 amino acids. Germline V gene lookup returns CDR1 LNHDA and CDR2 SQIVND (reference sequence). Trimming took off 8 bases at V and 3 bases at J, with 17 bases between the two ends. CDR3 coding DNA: TGTGCCAGTGGGGTCTCAGGGGTTTCCAATCAGCCCCAGCATTTT. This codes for CASGVSGVSNQPQHF.

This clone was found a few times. CDR3 nucleotides: TGTGCCAGCAGCTATGACCGTTTTATCGATAACTCTGGAAACACCATATATTTT. This translates into CASSYDRFIDNSGNTIYF. This rearrangement joins TRBV7-8 to TRBJ1-3; unclear D gene. V dropped 4 bases and J dropped 0 bases, with 19 bases sitting between them. CDR3 length: 18 residues. Germline lookup yields CDR1 SGHVS and CDR2 FQNEAQ.

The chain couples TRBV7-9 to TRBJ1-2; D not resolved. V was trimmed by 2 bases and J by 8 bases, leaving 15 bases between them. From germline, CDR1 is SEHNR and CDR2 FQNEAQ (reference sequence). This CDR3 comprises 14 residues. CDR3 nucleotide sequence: TGTGCCAGCAGCTTATCCTCGGACGGAAGGGGCTACACCTTC. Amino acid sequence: CASSLSSDGRGYTF.

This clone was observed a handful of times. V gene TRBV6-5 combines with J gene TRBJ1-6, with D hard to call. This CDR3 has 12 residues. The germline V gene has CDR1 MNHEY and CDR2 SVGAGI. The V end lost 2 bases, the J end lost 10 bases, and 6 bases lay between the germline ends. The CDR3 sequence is CASSYGRSPLHF. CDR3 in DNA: TGTGCCAGCAGTTACGGACGGTCACCCCTCCACTTT.

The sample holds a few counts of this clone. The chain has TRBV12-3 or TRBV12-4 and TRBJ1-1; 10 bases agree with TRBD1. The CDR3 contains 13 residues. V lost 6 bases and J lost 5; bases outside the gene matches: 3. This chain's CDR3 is CASSQDRGTEAFF. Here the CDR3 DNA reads TGTGCCAGCAGCCAGGACAGGGGGACTGAAGCTTTCTTT.

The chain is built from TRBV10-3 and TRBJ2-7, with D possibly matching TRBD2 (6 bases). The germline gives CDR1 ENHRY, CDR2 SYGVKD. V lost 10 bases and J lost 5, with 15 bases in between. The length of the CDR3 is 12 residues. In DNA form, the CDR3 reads TGTGCCACCCGCGAGGAGGGGAACGAGCAGTACTTC. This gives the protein CATREEGNEQYF.

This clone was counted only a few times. The CDR3 coding sequence is TGTGCCAGCACCGATGACAGGTACTATGGCTACACCTTC. The encoded protein is CASTDDRYYGYTF. This chain joins TRBV25-1 and TRBJ1-2; perhaps TRBD1 as D (6 bases). V was shortened by 7 bases and J by 3 bases, with 12 bases between the two germline ends. Germline V gene data show CDR1 as MGHDK and CDR2 as SYGVNS. The CDR3 sequence is 13 residues long.

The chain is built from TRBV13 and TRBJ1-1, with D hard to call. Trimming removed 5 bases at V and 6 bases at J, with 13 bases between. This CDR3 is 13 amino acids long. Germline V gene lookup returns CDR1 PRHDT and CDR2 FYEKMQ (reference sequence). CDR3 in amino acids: CASSLESRAEAFF. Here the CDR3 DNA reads TGTGCCAGCAGCCTCGAGTCGCGGGCTGAAGCTTTCTTT.

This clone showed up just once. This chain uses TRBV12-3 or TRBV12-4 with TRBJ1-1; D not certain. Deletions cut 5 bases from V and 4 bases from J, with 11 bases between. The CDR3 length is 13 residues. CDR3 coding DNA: TGTGCCAGCAGTATGGGCACGGGCACTGAAGCTTTCTTT. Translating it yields CASSMGTGTEAFF.

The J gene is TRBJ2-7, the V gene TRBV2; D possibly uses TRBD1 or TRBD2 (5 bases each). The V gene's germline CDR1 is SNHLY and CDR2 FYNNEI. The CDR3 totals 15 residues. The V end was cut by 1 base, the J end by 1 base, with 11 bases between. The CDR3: CASSEEGTDSYEQYF. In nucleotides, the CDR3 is TGTGCCAGCAGTGAAGAGGGGACGGATTCCTACGAGCAGTACTTC.

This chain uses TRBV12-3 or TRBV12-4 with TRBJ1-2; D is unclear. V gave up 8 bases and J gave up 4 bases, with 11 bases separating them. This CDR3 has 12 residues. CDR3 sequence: CASGLGIYGYTF. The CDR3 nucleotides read TGTGCCAGCGGACTGGGTATCTATGGCTACACCTTC.

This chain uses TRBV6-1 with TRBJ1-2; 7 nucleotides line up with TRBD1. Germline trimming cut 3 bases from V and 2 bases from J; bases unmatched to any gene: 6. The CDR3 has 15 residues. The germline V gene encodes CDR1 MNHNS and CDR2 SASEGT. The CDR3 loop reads CASSDETGENYGYTF. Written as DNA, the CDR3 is TGTGCCAGCAGTGATGAAACAGGGGAAAACTATGGCTACACCTTC.

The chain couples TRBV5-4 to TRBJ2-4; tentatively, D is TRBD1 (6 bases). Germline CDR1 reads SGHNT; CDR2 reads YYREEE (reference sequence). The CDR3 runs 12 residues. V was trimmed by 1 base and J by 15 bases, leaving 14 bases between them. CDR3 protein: CASSLRWGRGYF. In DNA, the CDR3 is TGTGCCAGCAGCTTGCGTTGGGGGCGCGGGTACTTC. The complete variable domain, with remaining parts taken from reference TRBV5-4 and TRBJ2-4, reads ETGVTQSPTHLIKTRGQQVTLRCSSQSGHNTVSWYQQALGQGPQFIFQYYREEENGRGNFPPRFSGLQFPNYSSELNVNALELDDSALYLCASSLRWGRGYFGAGTRLSVL.